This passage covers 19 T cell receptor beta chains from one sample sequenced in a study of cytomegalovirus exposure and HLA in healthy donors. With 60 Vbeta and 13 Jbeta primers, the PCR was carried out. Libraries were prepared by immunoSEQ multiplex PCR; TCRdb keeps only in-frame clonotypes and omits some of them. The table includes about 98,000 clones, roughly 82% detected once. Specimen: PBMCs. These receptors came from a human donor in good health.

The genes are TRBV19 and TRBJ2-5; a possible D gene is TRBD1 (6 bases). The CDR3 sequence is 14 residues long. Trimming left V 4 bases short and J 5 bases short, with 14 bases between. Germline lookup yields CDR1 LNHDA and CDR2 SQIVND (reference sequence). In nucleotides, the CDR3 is TGTGCCAGTAGTAGGACAGAATCCCCCGAGACCCAGTACTTC. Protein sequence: CASSRTESPETQYF. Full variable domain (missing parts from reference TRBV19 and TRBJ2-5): DGGITQSPKYLFRKEGQNVTLSCEQNLNHDAMYWYRQDPGQGLRLIYYSQIVNDFQKGDIAEGYSVSREKKESFPLTVTSAQKNPTAFYLCASSRTESPETQYFGPGTRLLVL.

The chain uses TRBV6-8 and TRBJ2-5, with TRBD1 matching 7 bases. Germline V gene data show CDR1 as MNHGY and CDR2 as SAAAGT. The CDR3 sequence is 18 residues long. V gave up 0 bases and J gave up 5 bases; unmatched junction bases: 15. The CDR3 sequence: CASSYSRRDPGGVETQYF. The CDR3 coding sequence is TGTGCCAGCAGTTACTCGAGACGGGACCCAGGGGGTGTTGAGACCCAGTACTTC.

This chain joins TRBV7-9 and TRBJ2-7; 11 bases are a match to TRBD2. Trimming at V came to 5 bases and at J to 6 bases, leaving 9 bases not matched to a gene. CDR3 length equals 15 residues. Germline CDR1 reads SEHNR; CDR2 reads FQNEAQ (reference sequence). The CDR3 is CASSPQTSGVAEQYF. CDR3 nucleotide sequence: TGTGCCAGCAGCCCGCAGACTAGCGGGGTAGCCGAGCAGTACTTC.

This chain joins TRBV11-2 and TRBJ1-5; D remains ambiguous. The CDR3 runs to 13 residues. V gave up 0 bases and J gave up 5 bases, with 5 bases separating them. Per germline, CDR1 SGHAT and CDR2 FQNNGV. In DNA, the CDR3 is TGTGCCAGCAGCTTAGACCAGTATCAGCCCCAGCATTTT. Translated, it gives CASSLDQYQPQHF.

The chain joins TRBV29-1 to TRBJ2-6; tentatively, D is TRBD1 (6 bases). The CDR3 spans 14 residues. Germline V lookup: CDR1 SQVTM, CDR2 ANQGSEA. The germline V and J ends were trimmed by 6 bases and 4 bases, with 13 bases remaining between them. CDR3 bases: TGCAGCGTGCAGGGGCTCAACGGGGCCAACGTCCTGACTTTC. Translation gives CSVQGLNGANVLTF. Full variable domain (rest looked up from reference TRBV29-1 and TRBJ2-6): SAVISQKPSRDICQRGTSLTIQCQVDSQVTMMFWYRQQPGQSLTLIATANQGSEATYESGFVIDKFPISRPNLTFSTLTVSNMSPEDSSIYLCSVQGLNGANVLTFGAGSRLTVL.

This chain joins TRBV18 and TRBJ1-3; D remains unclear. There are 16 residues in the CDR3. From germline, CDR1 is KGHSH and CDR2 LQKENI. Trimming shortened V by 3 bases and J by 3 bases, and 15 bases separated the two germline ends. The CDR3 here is CASSPAGLTDGNTIYF. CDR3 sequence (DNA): TGTGCCAGCTCACCTGCTGGACTGACTGATGGAAACACCATATATTTT.

The chain's CDR3 is CASSLAPSGSYIQFF. The CDR3 bases are TGTGCCAGCAGCTTGGCCCCTAGCGGGAGTTATATACAGTTCTTC. The J gene is TRBJ2-1, the V gene TRBV5-5; TRBD2 matches 10 bases. The CDR3 covers 15 residues. The germline gives CDR1 SGHKS, CDR2 YYEKEE (reference sequence). J was trimmed by 13 bases and V by 0 bases; bases with no gene match: 10. The full variable domain, completed using reference TRBV5-5 and TRBJ2-1, is DAGVTQSPTHLIKTRGQQVTLRCSPISGHKSVSWYQQVLGQGPQFIFQYYEKEERGRGNFPDRFSARQFPNYSSELNVNALLLGDSALYLCASSLAPSGSYIQFFGPGTRLTVL.

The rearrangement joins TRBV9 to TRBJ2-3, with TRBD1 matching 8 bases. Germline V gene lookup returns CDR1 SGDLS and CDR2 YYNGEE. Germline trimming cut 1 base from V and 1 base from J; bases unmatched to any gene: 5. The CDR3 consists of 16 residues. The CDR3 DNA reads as TGTGCCAGCAGCGTACATCGGGGACAGGGCACAGATACGCAGTATTTT. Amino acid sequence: CASSVHRGQGTDTQYF.

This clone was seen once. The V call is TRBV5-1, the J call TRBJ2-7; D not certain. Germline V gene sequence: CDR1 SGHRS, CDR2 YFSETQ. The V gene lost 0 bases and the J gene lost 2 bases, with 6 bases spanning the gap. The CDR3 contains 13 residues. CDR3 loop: CASSLGPTYEQYF. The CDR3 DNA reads TGCGCCAGCAGCTTGGGTCCTACCTACGAGCAGTACTTC.

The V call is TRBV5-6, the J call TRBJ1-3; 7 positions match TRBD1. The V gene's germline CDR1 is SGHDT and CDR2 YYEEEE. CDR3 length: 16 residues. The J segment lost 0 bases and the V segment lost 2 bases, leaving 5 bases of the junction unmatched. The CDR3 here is CASSFRGLVSGNTIYF. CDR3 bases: TGTGCCAGCAGCTTTAGGGGGCTAGTCTCTGGAAACACCATATATTTT. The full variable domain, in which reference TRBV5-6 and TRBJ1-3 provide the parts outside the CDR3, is DAGVTQSPTHLIKTRGQQVTLRCSPKSGHDTVSWYQQALGQGPQFIFQYYEEEERQRGNFPDRFSGHQFPNYSSELNVNALLLGDSALYLCASSFRGLVSGNTIYFGEGSWLTVV.

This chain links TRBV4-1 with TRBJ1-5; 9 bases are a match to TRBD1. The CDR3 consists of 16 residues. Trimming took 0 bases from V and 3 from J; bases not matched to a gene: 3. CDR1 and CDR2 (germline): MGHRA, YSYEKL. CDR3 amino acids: CASSQDGTGINQPQHF. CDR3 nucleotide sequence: TGCGCCAGCAGCCAAGACGGGACAGGGATCAATCAGCCCCAGCATTTT.

CDR3 sequence (DNA): TGTGCCAGCAGCTTAGCCCCAAGTCGCCAGGGGTGGACCTACGAGCAGTACTTC. Amino acid sequence: CASSLAPSRQGWTYEQYF. The J gene is TRBJ2-7, the V gene TRBV5-6; the D gene is possibly TRBD1 (6 bases). The germline V gene encodes CDR1 SGHDT and CDR2 YYEEEE. The CDR3 extends over 18 amino acids. V lost 2 bases, J lost 2 bases, and 23 bases lay in between.

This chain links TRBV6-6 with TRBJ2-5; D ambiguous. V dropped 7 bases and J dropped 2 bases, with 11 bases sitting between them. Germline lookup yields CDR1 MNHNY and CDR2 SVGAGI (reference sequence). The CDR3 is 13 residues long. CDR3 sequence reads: CASTLAVQETQYF. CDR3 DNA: TGTGCCAGCACACTTGCGGTTCAAGAGACCCAGTACTTC.

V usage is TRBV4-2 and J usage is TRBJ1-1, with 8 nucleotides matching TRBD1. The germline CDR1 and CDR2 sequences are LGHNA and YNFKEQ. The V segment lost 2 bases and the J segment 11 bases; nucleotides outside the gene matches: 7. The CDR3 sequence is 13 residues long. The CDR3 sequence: CASSQQGQGDAFF. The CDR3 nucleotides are TGTGCCAGCAGCCAACAAGGACAGGGTGACGCTTTCTTT.

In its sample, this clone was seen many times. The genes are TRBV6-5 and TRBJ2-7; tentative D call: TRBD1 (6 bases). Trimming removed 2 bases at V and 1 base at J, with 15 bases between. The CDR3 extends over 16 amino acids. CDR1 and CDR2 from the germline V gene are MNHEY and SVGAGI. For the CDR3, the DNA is TGTGCCAGCAGTTACGAGTCCCCGGACAGTTCCTACGAGCAGTACTTC. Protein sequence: CASSYESPDSSYEQYF.

This CDR3 reads CASSTGTGSREKLFF. The CDR3 DNA reads TGTGCCAGCAGCACCGGGACAGGGTCACGGGAAAAACTGTTTTTT. The chain employs TRBV7-9 and TRBJ1-4; 9 nucleotides line up with TRBD1. Germline loops: CDR1 SEHNR, CDR2 FQNEAQ (reference sequence). The CDR3 is 15 residues long. Trimming at V came to 5 bases and at J to 8 bases, leaving 9 bases not matched to a gene.

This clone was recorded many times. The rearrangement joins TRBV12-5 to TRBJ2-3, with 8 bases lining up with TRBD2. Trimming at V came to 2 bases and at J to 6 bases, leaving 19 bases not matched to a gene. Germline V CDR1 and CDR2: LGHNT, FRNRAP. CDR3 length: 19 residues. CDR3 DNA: TGTGCTAGTGGTTTGTCGGGGGGGCGTTCGTTTGGGGCCAGGGATACGCAGTATTTT. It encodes CASGLSGGRSFGARDTQYF.

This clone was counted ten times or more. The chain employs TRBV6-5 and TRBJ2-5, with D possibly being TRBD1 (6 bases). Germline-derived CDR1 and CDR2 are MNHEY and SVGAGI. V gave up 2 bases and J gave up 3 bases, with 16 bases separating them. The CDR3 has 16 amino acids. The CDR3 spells CASSYRGFIGEETQYF. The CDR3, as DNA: TGTGCCAGCAGTTACAGGGGGTTCATCGGGGAAGAGACCCAGTACTTC.

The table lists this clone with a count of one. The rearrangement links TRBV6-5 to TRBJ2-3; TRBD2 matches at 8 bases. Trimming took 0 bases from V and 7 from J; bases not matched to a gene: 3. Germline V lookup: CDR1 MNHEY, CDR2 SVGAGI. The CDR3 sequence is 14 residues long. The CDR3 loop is CASSYSRGVNTQYF. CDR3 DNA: TGTGCCAGCAGTTACTCGCGGGGGGTAAATACGCAGTATTTT.